One sample yielded the 28 T cell receptor beta chains listed below, sequenced in a study of blood T cell repertoires in COVID-19. Some clones are missing from TCRdb's copy, which holds only in-frame ones; the method was immunoSEQ multiplex PCR. The sample has about 170,000 clones; 82% are singletons. The sequencing input was peripheral blood. The source is a woman of 80 years or more with active or convalescent COVID-19.

V and J are TRBV14 and TRBJ1-3, with D tentatively TRBD1 (5 bases). With 1 base removed from V and 8 bases from J, the gap between germline ends came to 9 bases. CDR1 SGHDN and CDR2 FVKESK come from the germline V gene. The CDR3 spans 13 residues. This CDR3 reads CASSQGDRDTIYF. CDR3 DNA: TGTGCCAGCAGCCAAGGAGACAGAGACACCATATATTTT. The full variable domain, its missing parts supplied by reference TRBV14 and TRBJ1-3, is EAGVTQFPSHSVIEKGQTVTLRCDPISGHDNLYWYRRVMGKEIKFLLHFVKESKQDESGMPNNRFLAERTGGTYSTLKVQPAELEDSGVYFCASSQGDRDTIYFGEGSWLTVV.

The chain carries TRBV10-3 and TRBJ2-2, with 7 bases identical to TRBD2. The junction had 6 bases not matched to a gene; V was cut back by 6 bases and J by 2 bases. The germline V gene has CDR1 ENHRY and CDR2 SYGVKD. The CDR3 is 15 amino acids. CDR3 protein: CAISPGLVNTGELFF. The CDR3 DNA is TGTGCCATCAGCCCAGGACTAGTTAACACCGGGGAGCTGTTTTTT.

This clone was counted a single time. The J gene is TRBJ2-7, the V gene TRBV2; maybe TRBD2 (6 bases). This CDR3 region has 15 residues. The V end was cut by 7 bases, the J end by 6 bases, with 22 bases between. Germline CDR1 reads SNHLY; CDR2 reads FYNNEI. CDR3 amino acids: CASTLLETREGEQYF. CDR3 in DNA: TGTGCCAGCACTCTCTTGGAGACTAGAGAAGGCGAGCAGTACTTC.

This clone was counted a few times. V gene TRBV19 combines with J gene TRBJ2-2; 8 bases fit TRBD2. Per the germline V gene, CDR1 is LNHDA and CDR2 is SQIVND (reference sequence). The length of the CDR3 is 15 residues. With 6 bases clipped from V and 2 bases from J, the junction kept 5 bases outside the gene matches. DNA of the CDR3: TGTGCCAGTAGGCTTAGCGGGACTAACACCGGGGAGCTGTTTTTT. It is translated as CASRLSGTNTGELFF.

The V and J genes are TRBV6-5 and TRBJ1-5, with 7 positions matching TRBD1. Germline CDR1 reads MNHEY; CDR2 reads SVGAGI. The CDR3 extends over 14 amino acids. The V gene end was trimmed by 10 bases and the J gene end by 4 bases; junction bases not matched to a gene: 10. The CDR3 here is CATGPGQSNQPQHF. The CDR3 nucleotides are TGTGCCACGGGACCGGGACAGAGTAATCAGCCCCAGCATTTT.

The chain is built from TRBV19 and TRBJ1-1, with 7 bases identical to TRBD1. The CDR3 sequence is 14 residues long. Germline V gene lookup returns CDR1 LNHDA and CDR2 SQIVND (reference sequence). With V trimmed by 9 bases and J by 6 bases, 13 bases remained unmatched. The CDR3 region has the DNA TGTGCCAGCGACGACCCAGGGGGTAACCCTGAAGCTTTCTTT. Amino acid sequence: CASDDPGGNPEAFF.

The chain carries TRBV21-1 and TRBJ2-2; the DNA was not used to check the table's D call, TRBD2. TRBV21-1 counts as a pseudogene. This CDR3 comprises 16 residues. CDR3 protein: CASSFTLAGNRGELFF. The DNA of the CDR3 is TGTGCCAGCAGTTTCACACTAGCGGGAAACCGCGGGGAGCTGTTTTTT.

The chain carries TRBV20-1 and TRBJ2-7; 8 positions match TRBD1. V shed 3 bases, J shed 0 bases, and the junction held 4 bases outside the gene matches. The CDR3 is 14 residues long. Germline V gene sequence: CDR1 DFQATT, CDR2 SNEGSKA (reference sequence). The CDR3 sequence: CSASARGLSYEQYF. For the CDR3, the DNA is TGCAGTGCTAGTGCCAGGGGGCTCTCCTACGAGCAGTACTTC.

This clone was detected once. This chain uses TRBV7-9 with TRBJ2-7; 8 bases align to TRBD1. After removal of 5 bases from V and 2 bases from J, the junction contained 17 bases not matched to a gene. In germline, CDR1 is SEHNR, CDR2 FQNEAQ (reference sequence). This CDR3 comprises 18 residues. This CDR3 is CASSAPAPDRALPYEQYF. The DNA for the CDR3 is TGTGCCAGCAGCGCCCCCGCCCCGGACAGGGCTTTACCCTACGAGCAGTACTTC.

In DNA form, the CDR3 reads TGTGCCAGCGCGGACAGGGGTACTGGAAACACCATATATTTT. This translates into CASADRGTGNTIYF. This chain links TRBV6-4 with TRBJ1-3, with TRBD1 identical over 9 bases. The germline V gene has CDR1 MRHNA and CDR2 SNTAGT. V lost 8 bases and J lost 2; bases outside the gene matches: 4. The CDR3 sequence is 14 residues long.

The chain is built from TRBV5-1 and TRBJ2-7, with TRBD1 matching 10 bases. This CDR3 contains 16 residues. The ends lost 4 bases at V and 6 bases at J; junction bases unmatched: 13. Germline V gene lookup returns CDR1 SGHRS and CDR2 YFSETQ. The DNA for the CDR3 is TGCGCCAGCAGCCCTACTACCGGGACAGGGGTTAGCGAGCAGTACTTC. This translates into CASSPTTGTGVSEQYF.

This chain connects TRBV10-1 to TRBJ2-3; TRBD2 matches at 7 bases. J gave up 1 base and V 10 bases, and 5 bases lay outside the gene matches. The CDR3 contains 13 residues. Per the germline V gene, CDR1 is WNHNN and CDR2 is SYGVQD (reference sequence). The CDR3 spells CATSLAGTDTQYF. The CDR3 nucleotides are TGCGCCACCTCCCTAGCGGGCACAGATACGCAGTATTTT.

This clone was counted only a few times. CDR3 sequence: CSVTSPGETQYF. Here the CDR3 DNA reads TGCAGCGTTACTAGCCCAGGGGAGACCCAGTACTTC. The J gene is TRBJ2-5, the V gene TRBV29-1; tentatively, D is TRBD2 (6 bases). CDR1 and CDR2 from the germline V gene are SQVTM and ANQGSEA. With 5 bases removed from V and 5 bases from J, the gap between germline ends came to 12 bases. There are 12 residues in the CDR3.

The chain carries TRBV28 and TRBJ1-2; TRBD1 is a possible D gene (6 bases). CDR3 length: 13 residues. Germline V gene lookup returns CDR1 MDHEN and CDR2 SYDVKM. Trimming stripped 7 bases from V and 4 bases from J, with 13 bases between. The CDR3 DNA sequence: TGTGCCAGCACCGCCGGACAGCGCTATGGCTACACCTTC. Translating it yields CASTAGQRYGYTF.

The V call is TRBV6-6, the J call TRBJ1-1; no firm D call. Deletions cut 6 bases from V and 7 bases from J, with 18 bases between. Germline V gene sequence: CDR1 MNHNY, CDR2 SVGAGI (reference sequence). The CDR3 is 14 residues long. The CDR3 sequence: CASSPLTGNNEAFF. CDR3 in DNA: TGTGCCAGCAGCCCCTTAACGGGAAATAATGAAGCTTTCTTT.

The chain couples TRBV29-1 to TRBJ2-1; tentatively, D is TRBD2 (6 bases). Deletions cut 0 bases from V and 0 bases from J, with 12 bases between. The CDR3 is made up of 16 amino acids. CDR1 is SQVTM and CDR2 is ANQGSEA in the germline V gene. The CDR3 protein is CSVEDGSGSSYNEQFF. The CDR3 nucleotides read TGCAGCGTTGAAGATGGGTCCGGGAGCTCCTACAATGAGCAGTTCTTC.

The chain joins TRBV30 to TRBJ2-1; D not certain. This CDR3 region has 13 residues. The V gene lost 2 bases and the J gene lost 5 bases, with 10 bases spanning the gap. The germline gives CDR1 GTSNPN, CDR2 SVGIG (reference sequence). The CDR3 coding sequence is TGTGCCTGGAGTATTGGAGAGGACAATGAGCAGTTCTTC. As protein: CAWSIGEDNEQFF.

The rearrangement links TRBV10-1 to TRBJ2-1, with D possibly being TRBD1 (5 bases). Germline V gives CDR1 WNHNN, CDR2 SYGVQD (reference sequence). V lost 4 bases and J lost 1, with 14 bases in between. CDR3 size: 16 residues. The DNA of the CDR3 is TGCGCCAGCAGTGCGTTCCGTGGGGCTTCCTACAATGAGCAGTTCTTC. As protein: CASSAFRGASYNEQFF.

This chain links TRBV19 with TRBJ1-5; D remains unclear. This CDR3 has 15 residues. V gave up 6 bases and J gave up 2 bases, with 14 bases separating them. Germline lookup yields CDR1 LNHDA and CDR2 SQIVND (reference sequence). The CDR3, as DNA: TGTGCCAGTAGAAACTGGGCCCAACGCAATCAGCCCCAGCATTTT. Amino acid sequence: CASRNWAQRNQPQHF.

This clone was observed a single time. CDR3 sequence (DNA): TGTGCCAGCAGGAGTCCGGGACTCTTAATCAATCAGCCCCAGCATTTT. Its translation: CASRSPGLLINQPQHF. The V and J genes are TRBV11-2 and TRBJ1-5; D is possibly TRBD1 (5 bases). V was cut by 6 bases and J by 3 bases, with 18 bases left in between. Germline V gene data show CDR1 as SGHAT and CDR2 as FQNNGV. The length of the CDR3 is 16 residues.

The chain carries TRBV5-1 and TRBJ2-1; D might be TRBD2 (5 bases). Trimming took off 0 bases at V and 10 bases at J, with 11 bases between the two ends. The CDR3 has 13 residues. Germline CDR1 SGHRS, CDR2 YFSETQ. The CDR3, as DNA: TGCGCCAGCAGCTTGGTGCTAGGAGGAGAGCAGTTCTTC. Translated: CASSLVLGGEQFF.

This clone was seen only a few times. The CDR3 loop reads CASSQTAYNEQFF. The CDR3 DNA reads as TGTGCCAGCAGCCAAACGGCCTACAATGAGCAGTTCTTC. J is TRBJ2-1 and V is TRBV14; D remains unclear. Per germline, CDR1 SGHDN and CDR2 FVKESK. Trimming removed 2 bases at V and 2 bases at J, with 4 bases between. The CDR3 is made up of 13 amino acids.

The chain has TRBV6-5 and TRBJ2-1; D possibly corresponds to TRBD1 (6 bases). The CDR3 spans 13 residues. The germline V gene has CDR1 MNHEY and CDR2 SVGAGI. V lost 2 bases, J lost 10 bases, and 12 bases lay in between. DNA of the CDR3: TGTGCCAGCAGTTACCCTGGGACACGCGAGCAGTTCTTC. This gives the protein CASSYPGTREQFF.

In regard to this clone: The identical CDR3 is also encoded by other nucleotide sequences in the sample. V is TRBV3-1 (or the pseudogene TRBV3-2) and J is TRBJ2-7; no clear D. The V and J ends lost 2 bases and 2 bases respectively, with 7 bases between them. Germline CDR1 LGHDT, CDR2 YNNKEL (reference sequence). This CDR3 comprises 13 residues. Here the CDR3 DNA reads TGTGCCAGCAGCCAACGAGGCACCTACGAGCAGTACTTC. This sequence encodes CASSQRGTYEQYF.

V and J are TRBV3-1 (or the pseudogene TRBV3-2) and TRBJ2-2; the D gene is possibly TRBD1 (6 bases). The V end was cut by 3 bases, the J end by 6 bases, with 17 bases between. The CDR3 is 16 residues long. The V gene's germline CDR1 is LGHDT and CDR2 YNNKEL (reference sequence). CDR3 nucleotide sequence: TGTGCCAGCAGCCACCGCCCGACACAGGGCCCCGGGGAGCTGTTTTTT. Its translation is CASSHRPTQGPGELFF.

On this clone itself: Other DNA sequences in this specimen translate into the identical CDR3. J is TRBJ2-7 and V is TRBV5-1; TRBD2 agrees at 9 bases. Germline V gives CDR1 SGHRS, CDR2 YFSETQ. The CDR3 is 15 residues long. Trimming at V came to 4 bases and at J to 0 bases, leaving 5 bases not matched to a gene. The CDR3: CASSLTSGYSYEQYF. CDR3 DNA: TGCGCCAGCAGCCTGACTAGCGGTTACTCCTACGAGCAGTACTTC.

The rearrangement links TRBV28 to TRBJ2-1; a weak D match, TRBD1 (5 bases). Between the trimmed V and J ends, which lost 5 bases and 6 bases, there was a span of 20 bases. CDR1 and CDR2 (germline): MDHEN, SYDVKM. The CDR3 contains 16 residues. CDR3: CASSKVRAGFSNEQFF. The CDR3 DNA sequence: TGTGCCAGCAGTAAAGTTAGGGCAGGGTTTAGCAATGAGCAGTTCTTC. The variable domain in full, with the rest retrieved from reference TRBV28 and TRBJ2-1, is DVKVTQSSRYLVKRTGEKVFLECVQDMDHENMFWYRQDPGLGLRLIYFSYDVKMKEKGDIPEGYSVSREKKERFSLILESASTNQTSMYLCASSKVRAGFSNEQFFGPGTRLTVL.

The rearrangement links TRBV6-2 or TRBV6-3 to TRBJ2-5, with 7 bases aligning to TRBD2. V was pared by 5 bases and J by 5 bases, with 20 bases of the junction left unmatched. Germline V lookup: CDR1 MNHEY, CDR2 SVGEGT. This CDR3 has 18 residues. The DNA of the CDR3 is TGTGCCAGCAGTCGGGGTCTAGCGGAATCCCTCCAAGGGGAGACCCAGTACTTC. Its translation is CASSRGLAESLQGETQYF.